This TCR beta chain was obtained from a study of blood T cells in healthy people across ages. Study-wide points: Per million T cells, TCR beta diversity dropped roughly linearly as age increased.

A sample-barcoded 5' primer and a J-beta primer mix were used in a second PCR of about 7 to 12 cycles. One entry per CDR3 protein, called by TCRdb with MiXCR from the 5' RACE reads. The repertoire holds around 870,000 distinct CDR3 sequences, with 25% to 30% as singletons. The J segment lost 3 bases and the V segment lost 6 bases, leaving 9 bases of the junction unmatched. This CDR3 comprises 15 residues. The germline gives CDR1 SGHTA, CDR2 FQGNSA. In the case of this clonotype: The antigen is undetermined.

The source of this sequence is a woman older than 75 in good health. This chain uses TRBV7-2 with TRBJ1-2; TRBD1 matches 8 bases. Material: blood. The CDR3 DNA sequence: TGTGCCAGCAGGCGACCAGGGGGCGAGGACTATGGCTACACCTTC. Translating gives CASRRPGGEDYGYTF.